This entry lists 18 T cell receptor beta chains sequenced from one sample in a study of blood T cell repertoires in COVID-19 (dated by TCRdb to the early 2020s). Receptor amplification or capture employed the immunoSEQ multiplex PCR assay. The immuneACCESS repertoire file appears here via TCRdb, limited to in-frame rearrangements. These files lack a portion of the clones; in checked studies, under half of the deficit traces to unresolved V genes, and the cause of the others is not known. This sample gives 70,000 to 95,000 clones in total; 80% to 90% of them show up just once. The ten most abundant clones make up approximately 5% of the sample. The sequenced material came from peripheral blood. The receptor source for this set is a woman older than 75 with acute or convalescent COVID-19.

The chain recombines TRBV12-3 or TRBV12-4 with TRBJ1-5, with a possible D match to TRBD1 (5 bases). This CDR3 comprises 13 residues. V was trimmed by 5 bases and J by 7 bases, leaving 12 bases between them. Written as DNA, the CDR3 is TGTGCCAGCAGTATAGTGGGGGGGCAGCCCCAGCATTTT. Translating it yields CASSIVGGQPQHF.

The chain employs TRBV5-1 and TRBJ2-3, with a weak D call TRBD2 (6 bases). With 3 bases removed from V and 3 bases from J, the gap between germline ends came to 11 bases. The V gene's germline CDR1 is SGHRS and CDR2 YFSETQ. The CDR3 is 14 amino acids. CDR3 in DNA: TGCGCCAGCAGCTCCATTGGGGGGACAGATACGCAGTATTTT. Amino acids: CASSSIGGTDTQYF.

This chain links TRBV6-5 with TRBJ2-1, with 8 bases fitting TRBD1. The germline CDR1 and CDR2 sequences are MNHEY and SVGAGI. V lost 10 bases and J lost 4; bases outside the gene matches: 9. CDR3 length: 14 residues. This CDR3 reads CAINGQGSYNEQFF. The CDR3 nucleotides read TGTGCCATCAACGGACAGGGTTCTTACAATGAGCAGTTCTTC.

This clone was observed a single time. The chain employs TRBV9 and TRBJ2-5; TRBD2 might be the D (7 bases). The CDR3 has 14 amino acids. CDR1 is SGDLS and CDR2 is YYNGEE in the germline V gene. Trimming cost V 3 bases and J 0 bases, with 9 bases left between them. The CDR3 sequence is CASSAGGYQETQYF. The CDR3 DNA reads TGTGCCAGCAGCGCGGGGGGCTACCAAGAGACCCAGTACTTC.

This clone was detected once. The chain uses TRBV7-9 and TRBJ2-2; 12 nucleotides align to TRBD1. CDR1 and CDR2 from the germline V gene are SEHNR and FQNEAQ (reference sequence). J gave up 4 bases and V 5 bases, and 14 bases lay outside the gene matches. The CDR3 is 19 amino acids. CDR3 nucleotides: TGTGCCAGCAGCCGACTCCACCGGGACAGGGGGCATAGCACCGGGGAGCTGTTTTTT. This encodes CASSRLHRDRGHSTGELFF. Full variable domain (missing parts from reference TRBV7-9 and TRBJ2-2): DTGVSQNPRHKITKRGQNVTFRCDPISEHNRLYWYRQTLGQGPEFLTYFQNEAQLEKSRLLSDRFSAERPKGSFSTLEIQRTEQGDSAMYLCASSRLHRDRGHSTGELFFGEGSRLTVL.

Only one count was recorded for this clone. In DNA, the CDR3 is TGTGCCAGCAGCCCCCGGACTAGCCTACTCTACGAGCAGTACTTC. Protein product: CASSPRTSLLYEQYF. The rearrangement links TRBV3-1 (or the pseudogene TRBV3-2) to TRBJ2-7, with 8 bases matching TRBD2. Germline V gives CDR1 LGHDT, CDR2 YNNKEL (reference sequence). Trimming cost V 4 bases and J 3 bases; bases outside gene matches: 8. This CDR3 is 15 amino acids long.

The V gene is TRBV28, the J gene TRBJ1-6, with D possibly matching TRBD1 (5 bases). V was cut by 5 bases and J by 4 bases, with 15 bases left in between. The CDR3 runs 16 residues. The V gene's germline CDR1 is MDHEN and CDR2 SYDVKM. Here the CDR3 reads CASSQAGRTYNSPLHF. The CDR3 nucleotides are TGTGCCAGCAGTCAAGCGGGACGTACTTATAATTCACCCCTCCACTTT.

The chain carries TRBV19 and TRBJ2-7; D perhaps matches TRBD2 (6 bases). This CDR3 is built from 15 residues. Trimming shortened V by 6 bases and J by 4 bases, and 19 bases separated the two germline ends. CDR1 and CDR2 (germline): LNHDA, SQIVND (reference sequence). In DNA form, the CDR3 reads TGTGCCAGTAGAAAGCGGGTCGACGCCCTTTACGAGCAGTACTTC. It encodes CASRKRVDALYEQYF. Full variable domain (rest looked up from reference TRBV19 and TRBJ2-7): DGGITQSPKYLFRKEGQNVTLSCEQNLNHDAMYWYRQDPGQGLRLIYYSQIVNDFQKGDIAEGYSVSREKKESFPLTVTSAQKNPTAFYLCASRKRVDALYEQYFGPGTRLTVT.

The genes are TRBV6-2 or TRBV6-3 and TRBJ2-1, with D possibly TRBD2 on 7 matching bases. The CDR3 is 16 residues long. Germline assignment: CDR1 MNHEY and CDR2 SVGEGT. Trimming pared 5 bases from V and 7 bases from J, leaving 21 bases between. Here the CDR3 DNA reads TGTGCCAGCAGTCCCTGGGGGGGCCGAAATGGGAATGAGCAGTTCTTC. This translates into CASSPWGGRNGNEQFF.

The CDR3 sequence is CASSLRREAPQGEQYF. CDR3 coding DNA: TGTGCCAGCAGCTTACGGCGCGAAGCCCCCCAGGGGGAGCAGTACTTC. V and J are TRBV7-9 and TRBJ2-7, with TRBD1 as a possible D gene (6 bases). V lost 2 bases and J 7 bases, leaving 21 bases between the germline ends. The CDR3 loop spans 16 amino acids. Germline V gene data show CDR1 as SEHNR and CDR2 as FQNEAQ (reference sequence). Variable domain in full (rest from reference TRBV7-9 and TRBJ2-7): DTGVSQNPRHKITKRGQNVTFRCDPISEHNRLYWYRQTLGQGPEFLTYFQNEAQLEKSRLLSDRFSAERPKGSFSTLEIQRTEQGDSAMYLCASSLRREAPQGEQYFGPGTRLTVT.

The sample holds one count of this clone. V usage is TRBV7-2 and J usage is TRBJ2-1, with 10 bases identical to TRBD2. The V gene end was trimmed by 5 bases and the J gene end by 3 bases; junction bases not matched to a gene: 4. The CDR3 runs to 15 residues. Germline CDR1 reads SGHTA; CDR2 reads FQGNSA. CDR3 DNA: TGTGCCAGCAGCCCCACTAGCGGGGACTACAATGAGCAGTTCTTC. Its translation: CASSPTSGDYNEQFF.

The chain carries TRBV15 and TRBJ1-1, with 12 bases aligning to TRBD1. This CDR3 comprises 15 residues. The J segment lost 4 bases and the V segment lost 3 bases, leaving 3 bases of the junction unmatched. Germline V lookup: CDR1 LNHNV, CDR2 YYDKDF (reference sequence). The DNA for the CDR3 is TGTGCCACCAGCAGGTGGGACAGGGGGCCCACTGAAGCTTTCTTT. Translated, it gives CATSRWDRGPTEAFF.

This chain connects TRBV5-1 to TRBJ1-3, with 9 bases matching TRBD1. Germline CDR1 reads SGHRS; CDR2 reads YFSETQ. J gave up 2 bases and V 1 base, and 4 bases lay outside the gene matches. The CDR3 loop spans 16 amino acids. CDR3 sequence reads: CASSLKTGGPGNTIYF. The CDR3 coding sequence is TGCGCCAGCAGCTTGAAGACAGGGGGACCTGGAAACACCATATATTTT.

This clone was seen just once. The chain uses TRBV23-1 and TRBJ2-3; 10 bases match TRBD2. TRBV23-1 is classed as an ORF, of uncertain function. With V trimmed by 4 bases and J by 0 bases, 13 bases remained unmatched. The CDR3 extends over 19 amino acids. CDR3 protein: CASSPLSASGGQSTDTQYF. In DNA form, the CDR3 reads TGCGCCAGCAGTCCCCTATCGGCTAGCGGGGGCCAAAGCACAGATACGCAGTATTTT.

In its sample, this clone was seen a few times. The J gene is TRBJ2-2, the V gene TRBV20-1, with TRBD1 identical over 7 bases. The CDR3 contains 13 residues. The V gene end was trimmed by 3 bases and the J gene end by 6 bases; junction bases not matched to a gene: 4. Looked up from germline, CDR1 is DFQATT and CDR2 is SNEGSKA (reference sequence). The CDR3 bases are TGCAGTGCTAGTGACAGGGCACCCGGGGAGCTGTTTTTT. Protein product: CSASDRAPGELFF.

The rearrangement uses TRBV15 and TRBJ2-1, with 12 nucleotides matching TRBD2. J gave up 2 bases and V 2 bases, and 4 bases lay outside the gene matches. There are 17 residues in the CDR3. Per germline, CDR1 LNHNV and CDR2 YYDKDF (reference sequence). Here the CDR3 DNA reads TGTGCCACCAGCAGACCTTCTAGCGGGAGGGCCTACAATGAGCAGTTCTTC. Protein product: CATSRPSSGRAYNEQFF.

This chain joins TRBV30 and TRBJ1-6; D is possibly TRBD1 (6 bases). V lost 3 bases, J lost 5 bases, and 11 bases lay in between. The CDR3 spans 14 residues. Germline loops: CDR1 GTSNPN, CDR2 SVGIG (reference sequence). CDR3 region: CAWRGQGNNSPLHF. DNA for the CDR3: TGTGCCTGGAGAGGGCAGGGGAATAATTCACCCCTCCACTTT.

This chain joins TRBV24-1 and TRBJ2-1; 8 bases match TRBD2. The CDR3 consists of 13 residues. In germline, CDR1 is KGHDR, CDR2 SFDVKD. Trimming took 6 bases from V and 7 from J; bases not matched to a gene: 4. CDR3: CATSSGGGNEQFF. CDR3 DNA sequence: TGTGCCACCAGTAGCGGGGGCGGGAATGAGCAGTTCTTC.